Below are 5 T cell receptor beta chains sequenced from a single sample in a study of a mutant IDH1 vaccine in newly diagnosed glioma. The data were produced by immunoSEQ multiplex PCR, yet TCRdb's version contains in-frame clones alone and is incomplete. The sample yields around 41,000 clones, 75% to 90% seen once. These receptors lack a known antigen. Time point reported: week 35, safety follow-up. Vaccinated patients received 300 ug of mutant IDH1 20-mer peptide per dose, with topical imiquimod. The input for sequencing was PBMCs, taken from a glioma patient whose treatment included an IDH1 peptide vaccine. The receptors come from a man in his forties with glioma.

J is TRBJ2-6 and V is TRBV11-2, with unresolved D. Germline V gene data show CDR1 as SGHAT and CDR2 as FQNNGV. The CDR3 contains 14 residues. The ends were cut back, 5 bases at V and 2 bases at J, with 7 bases in the middle. CDR3 DNA sequence: TGTGCCAGCAGCCTACAACCTGGGGCCAACGTCCTGACTTTC. This sequence encodes CASSLQPGANVLTF. Full variable domain (missing parts from reference TRBV11-2 and TRBJ2-6): EAGVAQSPRYKIIEKRQSVAFWCNPISGHATLYWYQQILGQGPKLLIQFQNNGVVDDSQLPKDRFSAERLKGVDSTLKIQPAKLEDSAVYLCASSLQPGANVLTFGAGSRLTVL.

The chain carries TRBV14 and TRBJ1-3; D gene unclear. This CDR3 region has 16 residues. In germline, CDR1 is SGHDN, CDR2 FVKESK. Deletions cut 1 base from V and 0 bases from J, with 10 bases between. In DNA, the CDR3 is TGTGCCAGCAGCCAAGGGCAGTTAATCTCTGGAAACACCATATATTTT. Amino acid sequence: CASSQGQLISGNTIYF. The full variable domain, with the rest looked up from reference TRBV14 and TRBJ1-3, is EAGVTQFPSHSVIEKGQTVTLRCDPISGHDNLYWYRRVMGKEIKFLLHFVKESKQDESGMPNNRFLAERTGGTYSTLKVQPAELEDSGVYFCASSQGQLISGNTIYFGEGSWLTVV.

V gene TRBV7-2 combines with J gene TRBJ1-3; the D is unclear. The ends were cut back, 2 bases at V and 5 bases at J, with 7 bases in the middle. The CDR3 is 13 amino acids. The germline gives CDR1 SGHTA, CDR2 FQGNSA. CDR3: CASSLTVRNTIYF. The CDR3 region has the DNA TGTGCCAGCAGCTTAACGGTGCGAAACACCATATATTTT.

As regards this clone: Germline is not matched at one junction end, which may reflect a read error. This chain uses TRBV11-2 with TRBJ2-1; D possibly matches TRBD1 or TRBD2 (5 bases each). The CDR3 length is 15 residues. Germline assignment: CDR1 SGHAT and CDR2 FQNNGV. The CDR3 spells CASSSTPIWGNGQFF. The CDR3 nucleotides are TGTGCCAGCAGCTCTACGCCTATCTGGGGGAATGGGCAGTTCTTC.

J is TRBJ2-3 and V is TRBV28; maybe TRBD1 (5 bases). Germline CDR1 reads MDHEN; CDR2 reads SYDVKM. CDR3 size: 17 residues. Trimming took 8 bases from V and 9 from J, leaving 30 bases between them. CDR3 residues: CASPPPRQGPSSWTQYF. In nucleotides, the CDR3 is TGTGCCAGCCCACCCCCCCGGCAGGGCCCATCGTCGTGGACGCAGTATTTT.